The present T cell receptor (beta chain) was sequenced within a study of OX40 agonist ivuxolimab in advanced cancers. TCRdb's table, derived via immunoSEQ multiplex PCR, lists solely in-frame clones and lacks some. The table has tens of thousands of clones, around 81% seen once; the top ten hold 5.5% to 7%. CDR1 and CDR2 from the germline V gene are MNHEY and SMNVEV (reference sequence). The CDR3 has 15 amino acids. V was pared by 5 bases and J by 5 bases, with 18 bases between. The sequencing here drew on CD4+ or CD8+ T cells sorted from blood, taken in a trial of the OX40 agonist ivuxolimab. The chain carries TRBV27 and TRBJ2-5; tentatively, D is TRBD2 (6 bases). This TCR came from an adult with an advanced solid tumor such as melanoma, head and neck, liver or kidney cancer. As DNA, the CDR3 is TGTGCCAGCAGTCCAGAATCTGGGAGGTCGGAGACCCAGTACTTC. Its protein product is CASSPESGRSETQYF.